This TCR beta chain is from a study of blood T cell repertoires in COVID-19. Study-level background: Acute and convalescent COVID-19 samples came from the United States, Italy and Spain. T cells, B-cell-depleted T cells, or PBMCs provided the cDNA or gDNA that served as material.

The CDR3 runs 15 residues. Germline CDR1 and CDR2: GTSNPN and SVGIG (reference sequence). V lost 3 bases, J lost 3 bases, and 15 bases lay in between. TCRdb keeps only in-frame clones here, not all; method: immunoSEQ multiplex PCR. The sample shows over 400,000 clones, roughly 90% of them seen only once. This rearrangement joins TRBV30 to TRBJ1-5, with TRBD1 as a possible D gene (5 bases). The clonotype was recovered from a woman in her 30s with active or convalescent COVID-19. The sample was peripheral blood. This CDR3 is CAWRPGGSNNQPQHF. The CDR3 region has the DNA TGTGCCTGGAGGCCGGGGGGTTCGAACAATCAGCCCCAGCATTTT.